This is a list of T cell receptor beta chains from one sample in a study of CD8 T cells in Susac syndrome. TCRdb itself ran the immunoSEQ multiplex PCR reads through MiXCR, one entry per CDR3 protein. The repertoire includes approximately 74,000 distinct CDR3 sequences, 94% of them detected once, and more than 0.8% sits in the top ten. Sequenced input: CD8+ T cells from PBMCs. These receptors were obtained from a human donor with Susac syndrome. Both conserved end residues are part of each CDR3. The D gene is left open where the match is weak. The size entry is marked missing in some rows and otherwise reads once, few, many or a size class.

clone size: .; V gene: TRBV19; CDR3 length: 14; D gene: .; J gene: TRBJ2-7; CDR3 DNA: TGTGCCAGTAGAACCGACAGTTTACCCTACGAGCAGTACTTC; CDR3 protein: CASRTDSLPYEQYF
clone size: once; V gene: TRBV4-2; CDR3 length: 15; D gene: TRBD2; J gene: TRBJ2-7; CDR3 DNA: TGTGCCAGCAGCCCCCGCCTAGCGGAACCCTACGAGCAGTACTTC; CDR3 protein: CASSPRLAEPYEQYF
clone size: .; V gene: TRBV7-9; CDR3 length: 12; D gene: .; J gene: TRBJ1-1; CDR3 DNA: TGTGCCAGCAGCTCGCCCTACACTGAAGCTTTCTTT; CDR3 protein: CASSSPYTEAFF
clone size: .; V gene: TRBV7-9; CDR3 length: 14; D gene: .; J gene: TRBJ2-7; CDR3 DNA: TGTGCCAGCAGCCCCGTGGCAGGGGCGGCCGAGCAGTACTTC; CDR3 protein: CASSPVAGAAEQYF
clone size: .; V gene: TRBV7-9; CDR3 length: 15; D gene: .; J gene: TRBJ2-5; CDR3 DNA: TGTGCCAGCAGCCCCCCCAGGGGGGATAAAGAGACCCAGTACTTC; CDR3 protein: CASSPPRGDKETQYF
clone size: .; V gene: TRBV11-1; CDR3 length: 20; D gene: TRBD2; J gene: TRBJ2-5; CDR3 DNA: TGTGCCAGCAGCTCACCTCCTTCCGGGGGAGGGACTAGCGTGATGGAGACCCAGTACTTC; CDR3 protein: CASSSPPSGGGTSVMETQYF
clone size: .; V gene: TRBV18; CDR3 length: 14; D gene: .; J gene: TRBJ2-3; CDR3 DNA: TGTGCCAGCTCACCATTCAGGTATATCGATACGCAGTATTTT; CDR3 protein: CASSPFRYIDTQYF
clone size: .; V gene: TRBV28; CDR3 length: 15; D gene: .; J gene: TRBJ2-7; CDR3 DNA: TGTGCCAGCAGTCCAATACTGGACAGCCCGTACGAGCAGTACTTC; CDR3 protein: CASSPILDSPYEQYF
clone size: .; V gene: TRBV7-9; CDR3 length: 14; D gene: .; J gene: TRBJ2-7; CDR3 DNA: TGTGCCAGCAGCTCGCCGGGGATCGCTGGCGAGCAGTACTTC; CDR3 protein: CASSSPGIAGEQYF
clone size: .; V gene: TRBV9; CDR3 length: 13; D gene: .; J gene: TRBJ2-1; CDR3 DNA: TGTGCCAGCAGCGTAGGTGGGGGAAAGGAGCAGTTCTTC; CDR3 protein: CASSVGGGKEQFF
clone size: once; V gene: TRBV28; CDR3 length: 16; D gene: TRBD2; J gene: TRBJ2-1; CDR3 DNA: TGTGCCAGCAGGGGAGGGACTAGCGGCCTCTACAATGAGCAGTTCTTC; CDR3 protein: CASRGGTSGLYNEQFF
clone size: .; V gene: TRBV15; CDR3 length: 18; D gene: TRBD2; J gene: TRBJ2-1; CDR3 DNA: TGTGCCACCAGCAGAGATGGTGCGGGAGATTTAGGGAACAATGAGCAGTTCTTC; CDR3 protein: CATSRDGAGDLGNNEQFF
clone size: .; V gene: TRBV15; CDR3 length: 14; D gene: .; J gene: TRBJ2-1; CDR3 DNA: TGTGCCACCAGCCCGGAAGGTGAATACAATGAGCAGTTCTTC; CDR3 protein: CATSPEGEYNEQFF
clone size: .; V gene: TRBV29-1; CDR3 length: 10; D gene: .; J gene: TRBJ1-2; CDR3 DNA: TGCAGCGTTGGGGAGTATGGCTACACCTTC; CDR3 protein: CSVGEYGYTF
clone size: once; V gene: TRBV6-5; CDR3 length: 15; D gene: .; J gene: TRBJ2-1; CDR3 DNA: TGTGCCAGCAGTTACACCGTCGGCGCGGGCAATGAGCAGTTCTTC; CDR3 protein: CASSYTVGAGNEQFF
clone size: .; V gene: TRBV27; CDR3 length: 13; D gene: TRBD1; J gene: TRBJ2-5; CDR3 DNA: TGTGCCAGCTCAGTAGGGGGCGCGAAGACCCAGTACTTC; CDR3 protein: CASSVGGAKTQYF
clone size: .; V gene: TRBV5-6; CDR3 length: 16; D gene: .; J gene: TRBJ2-2; CDR3 DNA: TGTGCCAGCACACCCGCATTGGGGGCGAACACCGGGGAGCTGTTTTTT; CDR3 protein: CASTPALGANTGELFF
clone size: .; V gene: TRBV27; CDR3 length: 14; D gene: .; J gene: TRBJ2-7; CDR3 DNA: TGTGCCAGCAGTCCAACTCTGGGGAACTACGAGCAGTACTTC; CDR3 protein: CASSPTLGNYEQYF
clone size: .; V gene: TRBV13; CDR3 length: 15; D gene: TRBD1; J gene: TRBJ2-7; CDR3 DNA: TGTGCCAGCAGCCAAGGGACAGTCCCTCACCACGAGCAGTACTTC; CDR3 protein: CASSQGTVPHHEQYF
clone size: .; V gene: TRBV6-6; CDR3 length: 13; D gene: .; J gene: TRBJ2-7; CDR3 DNA: TGTGCCAGCAGTTTACCGACGGTTTACGAGCAGTACTTC; CDR3 protein: CASSLPTVYEQYF
clone size: .; V gene: TRBV23-1; CDR3 length: 16; D gene: .; J gene: TRBJ2-7; CDR3 DNA: TGCGCCAGCAACCCTCCTCAGGCAGGGAGTCCCTACGAGCAGTACTTC; CDR3 protein: CASNPPQAGSPYEQYF
clone size: .; V gene: TRBV5-1; CDR3 length: 13; D gene: .; J gene: TRBJ2-1; CDR3 DNA: TGCGCCAGCAGCCCTCATGGGCCGGATGAGCAGTTCTTC; CDR3 protein: CASSPHGPDEQFF
clone size: .; V gene: TRBV7-3; CDR3 length: 15; D gene: TRBD1; J gene: TRBJ1-1; CDR3 DNA: TGTGCCAGCAGCCCCGGGACAGGGCAGAACACTGAAGCTTTCTTT; CDR3 protein: CASSPGTGQNTEAFF
clone size: few; V gene: TRBV7-9; CDR3 length: 13; D gene: TRBD1; J gene: TRBJ2-5; CDR3 DNA: TGTGCCAGCAGCCGGGGACAGTCGGAGACCCAGTACTTC; CDR3 protein: CASSRGQSETQYF
clone size: .; V gene: TRBV6-5; CDR3 length: 16; D gene: .; J gene: TRBJ2-3; CDR3 DNA: TGTGCCAGCAGTTACTCGATGTACTCCGACACAGATACGCAGTATTTT; CDR3 protein: CASSYSMYSDTDTQYF
clone size: .; V gene: TRBV13; CDR3 length: 16; D gene: TRBD2; J gene: TRBJ2-3; CDR3 DNA: TGTGCCAGCAGCAGGGTGGGACTAGCGGGAGCCCTTACGCAGTATTTT; CDR3 protein: CASSRVGLAGALTQYF
clone size: .; V gene: TRBV5-6; CDR3 length: 13; D gene: .; J gene: TRBJ2-3; CDR3 DNA: TGTGCCAGCAGCTTTTTAGAACTGGATACGCAGTATTTT; CDR3 protein: CASSFLELDTQYF
clone size: .; V gene: TRBV24-1; CDR3 length: 19; D gene: TRBD2; J gene: TRBJ2-1; CDR3 DNA: TGTGCCACCAGTGATTGGCAGCGGGAGGGCCCCAGATCCTACAATGAGCAGTTCTTC; CDR3 protein: CATSDWQREGPRSYNEQFF
clone size: .; V gene: TRBV7-9; CDR3 length: 18; D gene: TRBD2; J gene: TRBJ2-1; CDR3 DNA: TGTGCCAGCAGCATCCCACTAACGACTAGCGGGGACTTCAATGAGCAGTTCTTC; CDR3 protein: CASSIPLTTSGDFNEQFF
clone size: .; V gene: TRBV13; CDR3 length: 13; D gene: .; J gene: TRBJ2-7; CDR3 DNA: TGTGCCAGCAGCTTCGGGCCACTCTACGAGCAGTACTTC; CDR3 protein: CASSFGPLYEQYF
clone size: .; V gene: TRBV5-6; CDR3 length: 13; D gene: .; J gene: TRBJ1-2; CDR3 DNA: TGTGCCAGCAGCTTGGGTCGGGGGCCTGGCTACACCTTC; CDR3 protein: CASSLGRGPGYTF
clone size: once; V gene: TRBV12-5; CDR3 length: 11; D gene: .; J gene: TRBJ2-1; CDR3 DNA: TGTGCTAGTGGTTTTGGCAATGAGCAGTTCTTC; CDR3 protein: CASGFGNEQFF
clone size: .; V gene: TRBV6-2/TRBV6-3; CDR3 length: 11; D gene: .; J gene: TRBJ2-7; CDR3 DNA: TGTGCCAGCAGTGATCACTACGAGCAGTACTTC; CDR3 protein: CASSDHYEQYF
clone size: .; V gene: TRBV4-3; CDR3 length: 15; D gene: .; J gene: TRBJ2-3; CDR3 DNA: TGCGCCAGCAGCCAAGAACCGGAAAGCACAGATACGCAGTATTTT; CDR3 protein: CASSQEPESTDTQYF
clone size: .; V gene: TRBV20-1; CDR3 length: 12; D gene: .; J gene: TRBJ2-7; CDR3 DNA: TGCAGTGCTAGAGATGGGGAACTCGAGCAGTACTTC; CDR3 protein: CSARDGELEQYF
clone size: .; V gene: TRBV7-9; CDR3 length: 13; D gene: .; J gene: TRBJ2-4; CDR3 DNA: TGTGCCAGCAGCGCAAGCGAGGCGGACATTCAGTACTTC; CDR3 protein: CASSASEADIQYF
clone size: .; V gene: TRBV18; CDR3 length: 15; D gene: TRBD1; J gene: TRBJ2-7; CDR3 DNA: TGTGCCAGCTCGACGCCGGGACAGGGGACCAACGAGCAGTACTTC; CDR3 protein: CASSTPGQGTNEQYF
clone size: .; V gene: TRBV20-1; CDR3 length: 13; D gene: .; J gene: TRBJ2-7; CDR3 DNA: TGCAGTGCTAGCCGGACACAAGAGTACGAGCAGTACTTC; CDR3 protein: CSASRTQEYEQYF
clone size: .; V gene: TRBV20-1; CDR3 length: 16; D gene: .; J gene: TRBJ1-5; CDR3 DNA: TGCAGTGCTAGCGATTGGGCGGACGGGAGCAATCAGCCCCAGCATTTT; CDR3 protein: CSASDWADGSNQPQHF
clone size: .; V gene: TRBV4-2; CDR3 length: 18; D gene: TRBD1; J gene: TRBJ2-2; CDR3 DNA: TGTGCCAGCAGCCAAGAGGGCCACGGGACAGAGAACACCGGGGAGCTGTTTTTT; CDR3 protein: CASSQEGHGTENTGELFF
clone size: .; V gene: TRBV6-5; CDR3 length: 16; D gene: .; J gene: TRBJ2-6; CDR3 DNA: TGTGCCAGCAGTTACAGGGAAGGCCCTTTTTCCAACGTCCTGACTTTC; CDR3 protein: CASSYREGPFSNVLTF
clone size: once; V gene: TRBV28; CDR3 length: 16; D gene: .; J gene: TRBJ2-4; CDR3 DNA: TGTGCCAGCAGTTTACCCCTAGATTATTCCAAAAACATTCAGTACTTC; CDR3 protein: CASSLPLDYSKNIQYF
clone size: .; V gene: TRBV19; CDR3 length: 13; D gene: .; J gene: TRBJ1-5; CDR3 DNA: TGTGCCAGTAGCGAGCTCTTAAATCAGCCCCAGCATTTT; CDR3 protein: CASSELLNQPQHF
clone size: .; V gene: TRBV27; CDR3 length: 17; D gene: TRBD2; J gene: TRBJ2-7; CDR3 DNA: TGTGCCAGCAGTTTCGCAGGACTAGCGGGAGGGGGTTACGAGCAGTACTTC; CDR3 protein: CASSFAGLAGGGYEQYF
clone size: .; V gene: TRBV15; CDR3 length: 16; D gene: TRBD1; J gene: TRBJ1-5; CDR3 DNA: TGTGCCACCAGCAACAGGGGTTTAGGAGCTGGTCAGCCCCAGCATTTT; CDR3 protein: CATSNRGLGAGQPQHF
clone size: .; V gene: TRBV19; CDR3 length: 14; D gene: .; J gene: TRBJ1-1; CDR3 DNA: TGTGCCAGTAGTATAGATAGCGGGGACACTGAAGCTTTCTTT; CDR3 protein: CASSIDSGDTEAFF
clone size: .; V gene: TRBV7-9; CDR3 length: 14; D gene: .; J gene: TRBJ2-7; CDR3 DNA: TGTGCCAGCAGCTTTCCCCCGGCCTCCTACGAGCAGTACTTC; CDR3 protein: CASSFPPASYEQYF
clone size: .; V gene: TRBV18; CDR3 length: 16; D gene: .; J gene: TRBJ2-7; CDR3 DNA: TGTGCCAGCTCAGAAGAATCCGGGCAGAGCTCCTACGAGCAGTACTTC; CDR3 protein: CASSEESGQSSYEQYF
clone size: .; V gene: TRBV2; CDR3 length: 15; D gene: TRBD1; J gene: TRBJ2-3; CDR3 DNA: TGTGCCAGCAGTGAGACAGGGGGCTCCGCAGATACGCAGTATTTT; CDR3 protein: CASSETGGSADTQYF
clone size: .; V gene: TRBV5-1; CDR3 length: 16; D gene: .; J gene: TRBJ2-1; CDR3 DNA: TGCGCCAGCAGCTTGGAGGCAGCCGAAGCCTACAATGAGCAGTTCTTC; CDR3 protein: CASSLEAAEAYNEQFF
clone size: .; V gene: TRBV27; CDR3 length: 16; D gene: .; J gene: TRBJ2-5; CDR3 DNA: TGTGCCAGCAGTTTAGGGGGAGCACCCGGTTGGGAGACCCAGTACTTC; CDR3 protein: CASSLGGAPGWETQYF
clone size: .; V gene: TRBV27; CDR3 length: 14; D gene: TRBD2; J gene: TRBJ2-7; CDR3 DNA: TGTGCCACCCAGAAACTAGCGGGAGAATACGAGCAGTACTTC; CDR3 protein: CATQKLAGEYEQYF
clone size: .; V gene: TRBV7-6; CDR3 length: 13; D gene: .; J gene: TRBJ1-1; CDR3 DNA: TGTGCCAGCAGCTTAGGCAGGAACAGTGAAGCTTTCTTT; CDR3 protein: CASSLGRNSEAFF
clone size: once; V gene: TRBV6-5; CDR3 length: 12; D gene: TRBD1; J gene: TRBJ2-1; CDR3 DNA: TGTGCCAGCACCGACAGGGACGATGAGCAGTTCTTC; CDR3 protein: CASTDRDDEQFF
clone size: once; V gene: TRBV29-1; CDR3 length: 13; D gene: TRBD2; J gene: TRBJ2-1; CDR3 DNA: TGCAGCGTTGAAAGCGGGGCCTGGGATGAGCAGTTCTTC; CDR3 protein: CSVESGAWDEQFF
clone size: .; V gene: TRBV4-3; CDR3 length: 16; D gene: .; J gene: TRBJ2-5; CDR3 DNA: TGCGCCAGCAGCCAAGAGTGGGGGCCCCTTCAAGAGACCCAGTACTTC; CDR3 protein: CASSQEWGPLQETQYF
clone size: .; V gene: TRBV6-5; CDR3 length: 13; D gene: .; J gene: TRBJ2-3; CDR3 DNA: TGTGCCAGCAGTCTGACCGACGGCGGTACGCAGTATTTT; CDR3 protein: CASSLTDGGTQYF
clone size: .; V gene: TRBV5-4; CDR3 length: 14; D gene: .; J gene: TRBJ2-3; CDR3 DNA: TGTGCCAGCAGCTTGGGGGGGATCAAAGATACGCAGTATTTT; CDR3 protein: CASSLGGIKDTQYF